The rows below give T cell receptor beta chains drawn from one sample of a study of CD8+ T cells in alopecia areata. Sequenced by immunoSEQ multiplex PCR; TCRdb stores in-frame clones only, minus some. Counted here are about 110,000 clones, 45% to 60% occurring once; the ten biggest clones make up over 20%. The specimen sequenced was NKG2D-low CD8+ T cells sorted from blood. The receptors derive from a human donor with alopecia areata. Both conserved end residues are trimmed from each CDR3. Fields, in order: J gene, CDR3 length, V gene, clone size, CDR3 protein. A row's size may be missing; if present it is once, few, many or a size class.

TRBJ2-3 | 15 | TRBV13 | NA | ASSPSPDRETTDTQY
TRBJ2-2 | 13 | TRBV2 | NA | ASSEVGGLTGELF
TRBJ2-1 | 11 | TRBV29-1 | few | SVSGGLFNEQF
TRBJ2-7 | 15 | TRBV4-1 | NA | ASSQDLYGRGSYEQY
TRBJ2-1 | 12 | TRBV4-1 | NA | ASSQWGSYNEQF
TRBJ2-1 | 10 | TRBV30 | NA | AWTPLAPVQF
TRBJ2-5 | 11 | TRBV2 | NA | ASTLEGSETQY
TRBJ2-1 | 10 | TRBV14 | few | ASSAQGNEQF
TRBJ2-1 | 13 | TRBV7-8 | few | ASSPQYRAAGEQF
TRBJ2-1 | 11 | TRBV10-3 | NA | AILSRVGDEQF
TRBJ2-1 | 15 | TRBV28 | NA | ASSFRYSGIGGNEQF
TRBJ2-2 | 13 | TRBV28 | NA | ASSLGRLNTGELF
TRBJ2-1 | 9 | TRBV5-1 | NA | ASRSGLEQF
TRBJ2-7 | 9 | TRBV28 | few | ASSFGYEQY
TRBJ2-3 | 13 | TRBV13 | few | ASSFSGMSTDTQY
TRBJ2-1 | 14 | TRBV29-1 | NA | SVEVGGGALRNEQF
TRBJ2-3 | 17 | TRBV5-6 | few | ASSLASRRRDLAPDTQY
TRBJ2-5 | 13 | TRBV28 | NA | ASSFGQEGGETQY
TRBJ2-1 | 12 | TRBV2 | NA | ASSDEGSSNEQF
TRBJ2-3 | 12 | TRBV27 | NA | AVGDRVIPDTQY
TRBJ2-5 | 14 | TRBV4-1 | NA | ASSHHPRPPQETQY
TRBJ2-7 | 15 | TRBV7-9 | NA | ASSPTSGRGSTYEQY
TRBJ1-1 | 10 | TRBV5-6 | NA | ASSSMNTEAF
TRBJ2-7 | 13 | TRBV27 | few | ASSPPGSRVREQY
TRBJ2-7 | 13 | TRBV9 | few | ASSSGTGTTYEQY
TRBJ2-5 | 14 | TRBV27 | NA | ASSIYAGGIGETQY
TRBJ1-1 | 13 | TRBV5-1 | NA | ASSLALNSLTEAF
TRBJ2-1 | 15 | TRBV11-3 | NA | ASSSDTAGGPHNEQF
TRBJ1-5 | 13 | TRBV27 | NA | ASSLSRGNNQPQH
TRBJ2-1 | 10 | TRBV9 | NA | ASSVIPSEQF
TRBJ2-3 | 15 | TRBV28 | NA | ASSSDPWEGWADTQY